These 3 T cell receptor beta chains share one sample of origin, sequenced in a study of blood T cell repertoires in COVID-19. Repertoires were generated with immunoSEQ multiplex PCR, while TCRdb's copy carries only in-frame clones and drops some. The sample shows about 300,000 clones, 85% to 90% of them seen only once. Sample: PBMCs or T cells enriched from blood (not recorded which). The source is a woman aged 18-29 years who had recovered from COVID-19.

V gene TRBV7-9 combines with J gene TRBJ2-3; D might be TRBD2 (7 bases). Germline V gives CDR1 SEHNR, CDR2 FQNEAQ (reference sequence). The CDR3 has 21 residues. Trimming shortened V by 7 bases and J by 3 bases, and 35 bases separated the two germline ends. CDR3 protein: CASTSFSRGLVFSRGTDTQYF. CDR3 DNA sequence: TGTGCCAGCACCTCGTTTAGCCGAGGACTAGTATTTTCGAGGGGGACAGATACGCAGTATTTT.

This chain links TRBV19 with TRBJ1-1; 7 bases map to TRBD1. Germline lookup yields CDR1 LNHDA and CDR2 SQIVND (reference sequence). V was pared by 0 bases and J by 3 bases, with 10 bases of the junction left unmatched. CDR3 size: 17 residues. The CDR3 loop is CASSIDGTAKGHTEAFF. CDR3 bases: TGTGCCAGTAGTATAGATGGGACAGCAAAGGGGCACACTGAAGCTTTCTTT. The full variable domain, in which reference TRBV19 and TRBJ1-1 provide the parts outside the CDR3, is DGGITQSPKYLFRKEGQNVTLSCEQNLNHDAMYWYRQDPGQGLRLIYYSQIVNDFQKGDIAEGYSVSREKKESFPLTVTSAQKNPTAFYLCASSIDGTAKGHTEAFFGQGTRLTVV.

This chain links TRBV10-3 with TRBJ1-6, with D possibly matching TRBD1 (6 bases). Germline V CDR1 and CDR2: ENHRY, SYGVKD. V lost 3 bases, J lost 14 bases, and 17 bases lay in between. The CDR3 covers 14 residues. The CDR3 DNA sequence: TGTGCCATCAGTGATTTGGCAGGGGTTCGGGCCCTCCACTTT. As protein: CAISDLAGVRALHF.